The following is a T cell receptor beta chain sequence with its context. Its matching antigen is unknown. This record comes from a study of human CD8 memory T cell subsets. General study findings and limits: Greater diversity was suggested by Chao1 estimates for stem-like memory T cells than for precursor exhausted T cells.

CDR1 and CDR2 (germline): KGHDR, SFDVKD. The length of the CDR3 is 17 residues. UMI-labeled 5' RACE produced the TCR beta libraries. TCRdb re-called the 5' RACE reads and shows each CDR3 protein once, DNA omitted. The listing records over 8,000 distinct CDR3 sequences. TPEX cells were CCR7+ PD-1+ TIGIT+ early memory CD8+ T cells with exhausted-like traits. The PBMC came from buffy coats of healthy donors. RNA came from duplicate vials of about 150,000 sorted CD8+ T cells per subset. Sequenced input: CD8+ T cells from PBMCs. The chain joins TRBV24-1 to TRBJ2-3; TCRdb lists TRBD1, though no DNA is available to test this call. This receptor was obtained from a human donor in good health. CDR3 region: CATSDSPTRIQGDTQYF.